This T cell receptor beta chain stems from a study of vaccination and CD4 T cells after COVID-19. Germline V gene data show CDR1 as DFQATT and CDR2 as SNEGSKA (reference sequence). V gave up 5 bases and J gave up 5 bases, with 21 bases separating them. CDR3 length: 15 amino acids. Notes on this clonotype: Its target is not known.

Sequenced with the Oncomine TCR Beta short-read assay was DNA taken from cultured CD4+ T cells. TCRdb re-called the PCR reads with MiXCR, one entry per CDR3 protein. The sample includes 20,000 to 25,000 distinct CDR3 sequences, approximately 32% of them seen just once. Treatment reported: approximately 9-day PBMC culture with coronavirus spike peptide pools or control peptides (ViraFEST assay). PCR positivity dates ran from March to December 2020, preceding US Alpha, Beta and Delta variants. The source material was cultured CD4+ T cells from blood. V and J are TRBV20-1 and TRBJ1-2; D not resolved. The sequence derives from a human donor with COVID-19. CDR3 region: CSAFPRAQPRYGYTF. CDR3 DNA sequence: TGCAGTGCTTTTCCCCGGGCCCAGCCGAGGTATGGCTACACCTTC.